This T cell receptor beta chain was recovered during a study of blood T cell repertoires in COVID-19. This table comes from immunoSEQ multiplex PCR, and its TCRdb copy is limited to in-frame clones, with some not included. This sample carries about 260,000 clones, approximately 92% of them seen once, and the ten largest clones take 2.6%. Germline CDR1 and CDR2: SGHRS and YFSETQ. CDR3 length: 16 amino acids. Trimming removed 1 base at V and 5 bases at J, with 18 bases between. This clonotype was obtained from a person under 30 with COVID-19, enrolled during active disease. The sample taken for sequencing was peripheral blood. J is TRBJ2-5 and V is TRBV5-1; weak D call: TRBD2 (6 bases). The chain's CDR3 is CASSLTSPVFRETQYF. In nucleotides, the CDR3 is TGCGCCAGCAGCTTGACTAGCCCGGTTTTTAGGGAGACCCAGTACTTC.